The present T cell receptor beta chain was sequenced within a study of T cells in Graves' hyperthyroidism and ophthalmopathy. Across the whole study: Upon initial diagnosis and before any treatment, peripheral blood was collected. Study results and caveats: Among thyroid clonotypes expanded above 0.001, most also appeared in blood.

Notes on this clonotype: The antigen is unknown.

Amplification of TCR beta CDR3 regions was performed using RNA transcripts as template. HTBI primers were employed in a first-round RT-PCR of the TCR CDR3. TCRdb ran MiXCR on the multiplex PCR reads and lists one entry per CDR3 protein. The sample contains roughly 400,000 distinct CDR3 sequences, 25% of which appear only once. This CDR3 region has 12 residues. V lost 0 bases and J lost 11, with 8 bases in between. Germline V gene data show CDR1 as SGHDT and CDR2 as YYEEEE. The TCR originated in a man aged 50 or older with Graves' hyperthyroidism. The chain recombines TRBV5-6 with TRBJ1-4; weak D call: TRBD1 (5 bases). The sequenced material came from blood. This CDR3 is CASSLGEGKLFF. CDR3 bases: TGTGCCAGCAGCTTGGGGGAGGGGAAACTGTTTTTT.